A single sample gave rise to the 32 T cell receptor beta chains below, sequenced in a study of T cell clonality in common variable immunodeficiency. Findings and limits, study-wide: Fewer deletions and N-nucleotide insertions were reportedly seen in common variable immunodeficiency TCR beta sequences.

The table came from immunoSEQ multiplex PCR; TCRdb's copy has only in-frame clones and leaves some out. Found here are approximately 24,000 clones, no singletons; the ten largest cover around 10%. These TCRs are of unknown antigen specificity. Material: peripheral blood mononuclear cells. Receptors were obtained from a human donor with common variable immunodeficiency.

This clone was counted only a few times. Sequencing ends 3 residues short of the CDR3 end; the germline J gene provides the rest. V usage is TRBV2 and J usage is TRBJ2-2, with 12 bases aligning to TRBD1. CDR3 length: 17 residues. CDR1 SNHLY and CDR2 FYNNEI come from the germline V gene. Germline trimming cut 2 bases from V and 5 bases from J; bases unmatched to any gene: 6. The DNA read from the CDR3 is TGTGCCAGCAGTGAAAGGGGACAGGGGGCGCGAACCGGGGAG. Protein sequence: CASSERGQGARTGE. The CDR3 as a whole reads CASSERGQGARTGELFF.

This clone was counted at least ten times. The read ends 3 residues before the CDR3 terminus; that terminus is restored from the germline J gene. This chain links TRBV19 with TRBJ2-1; TRBD2 matches 9 bases. In germline, CDR1 is LNHDA, CDR2 SQIVND (reference sequence). The CDR3 loop spans 15 amino acids. J was trimmed by 2 bases and V by 5 bases; bases with no gene match: 4. This CDR3 reads CASSELAGAYNEQFF. The sequenced part of the CDR3 DNA is TGTGCCAGTAGTGAGTTAGCGGGGGCCTACAATGAG.

A few counts support this clone. From the germline J gene comes the end of the CDR3, since the read stops 3 residues before it. The V and J genes are TRBV19 and TRBJ2-6; TRBD1 matches at 8 bases. This CDR3 spans 17 amino acids. The V gene's germline CDR1 is LNHDA and CDR2 SQIVND (reference sequence). J gave up 4 bases and V 2 bases, and 7 bases lay outside the gene matches. CDR3 bases read: TGTGCCAGTAGTATACAACAGGGGGGTATGGGGGCCAACGTC. It codes for CASSIQQGGMGANV. The complete CDR3 protein is CASSIQQGGMGANVLTF.

This clone was recorded at least ten times. The CDR3 here is CSARVGTSGMKETQYF. Incomplete CDR3 DNA: TGCAGTGCTAGAGTAGGGACTAGCGGGATGAAAGAGACC. The chain links TRBV20-1 to TRBJ2-5, with 13 bases matching TRBD2. The read comes to an end 3 residues before the CDR3 does, leaving the germline J gene to fill in the end. Trimming cost V 1 base and J 3 bases; bases outside gene matches: 5. Germline V CDR1 and CDR2: DFQATT, SNEGSKA (reference sequence). The CDR3 length is 16 residues.

This clone appeared many times. CDR3 DNA, as far as it was read: TGTGCCAGCAGCGATGAG. Translation: CASSDE. The whole CDR3 sequence reads CASSDEQFF. The V and J genes are TRBV6-2 or TRBV6-3 and TRBJ2-1; no clear D gene. Read sequence stops 3 residues before the CDR3 end, and the germline J gene provides the missing end. The CDR3 is 9 residues long. Trimming pared 6 bases from V and 8 bases from J, leaving 2 bases between. Germline CDR1 and CDR2: MNHEY and SVGEGT.

To note about this clone: Sequencing ends 3 residues short of the CDR3 end; the germline J gene provides the rest. The chain joins TRBV11-1 to TRBJ2-7; a possible D gene is TRBD1 (6 bases). V was shortened by 5 bases and J by 5 bases, with 10 bases between the two germline ends. The CDR3 spans 12 residues. Germline CDR1 SGHAT, CDR2 FQDESV (reference sequence). The CDR3 here is CASSPNRDEQYF. The CDR3 DNA, read in part, is TGTGCCAGCAGCCCGAACAGGGACGAG.

This clone has only a few counts. The read ends 3 residues early relative to the CDR3; the germline J gene fills the gap. V and J are TRBV18 and TRBJ1-6, with 8 nucleotides matching TRBD1. Trimming at V came to 5 bases and at J to 10 bases, leaving 10 bases not matched to a gene. This CDR3 spans 15 amino acids. The germline CDR1 and CDR2 sequences are KGHSH and LQKENI. CDR3 DNA (partial): TGTGCCAGCTCATCCCAGGGGGCTAACAAGTCACCC. Its protein is CASSSQGANKSP. The CDR3 reads in full as CASSSQGANKSPLHF.

This clone was recorded a few times. With the read ending 3 residues before the CDR3 end, the germline J gene is used to fill in that end. V usage is TRBV19 and J usage is TRBJ2-7; maybe TRBD1 (6 bases). Trimming left V 8 bases short and J 1 base short, with 12 bases between. This CDR3 contains 13 residues. Germline V gene lookup returns CDR1 LNHDA and CDR2 SQIVND (reference sequence). The CDR3 reads CASSTGNSYEQYF. The CDR3 DNA, read in part, is TGTGCCAGTTCGACAGGCAATTCCTACGAG.

This clone was counted only a few times. The covered CDR3 bases are TGTGCCAGCAGCCTCCGGGCTGAA. It specifies CASSLRAE. The entire CDR3 reads CASSLRAEAFF. The chain has TRBV5-6 and TRBJ1-1; no definite D call. With the read ending 3 residues before the CDR3 end, the germline J gene is used to fill in that end. The V and J ends lost 4 bases and 6 bases respectively, with 7 bases between them. The CDR3 is made up of 11 amino acids. Germline V gene data show CDR1 as SGHDT and CDR2 as YYEEEE.

Remarks on this clone: The read ends 3 residues early relative to the CDR3; the germline J gene fills the gap. The chain is built from TRBV6-2 or TRBV6-3 and TRBJ1-5, with a tentative D call TRBD1 (5 bases). CDR1 and CDR2 from the germline V gene are MNHEY and SVGEGT. The CDR3 has 17 amino acids. V lost 2 bases, J lost 2 bases, and 16 bases lay in between. Partial CDR3 DNA: TGTGCCAGCAGTTACCCTCAGGGAGCTGGCGGCAATCAGCCC. It codes for CASSYPQGAGGNQP. The whole CDR3 is CASSYPQGAGGNQPQHF.

This clone was seen a few times. The sequence runs out 3 residues before the end of the CDR3; the remainder is reconstructed from the germline J gene. The chain combines TRBV18 with TRBJ1-2; 7 bases map to TRBD1. Looked up from germline, CDR1 is KGHSH and CDR2 is LQKENI. Losses at the gene ends were 3 bases for V and 4 bases for J; bases not matched to a gene: 8. This CDR3 region has 15 residues. CDR3 DNA, as far as it was read: TGTGCCAGCTCACCGGTAGTGACAGGGATCTATGGC. It specifies CASSPVVTGIYG. From start to end, the CDR3 is CASSPVVTGIYGYTF.

This clone was seen a few times. The read falls 3 residues short of the CDR3 end, and the missing part is taken from the germline J gene. V gene TRBV29-1 combines with J gene TRBJ2-7; 7 bases agree with TRBD2. The germline V gene encodes CDR1 SQVTM and CDR2 ANQGSEA. The CDR3 loop spans 16 amino acids. Trimming removed 5 bases from V and 4 bases from J; junction bases left unmatched: 17. CDR3 DNA, as far as it was read: TGCAGCGTTACGGGGGGACGGGGGGAGTTGTCTTACGAG. Its protein is CSVTGGRGELSYE. The entire CDR3 is CSVTGGRGELSYEQYF.

This clone showed up many times. Coverage ceases 3 residues before the CDR3 finishes, and the germline J gene fills in the end. The V gene is TRBV20-1, the J gene TRBJ1-1; TRBD1 might be the D (6 bases). This CDR3 is 12 amino acids long. Germline V gene lookup returns CDR1 DFQATT and CDR2 SNEGSKA (reference sequence). V was shortened by 6 bases and J by 4 bases, with 12 bases between the two germline ends. CDR3 in amino acids: CSAARGGTEAFF. Incomplete CDR3 DNA: TGCAGTGCGGCAAGGGGGGGCACTGAA.

This clone is labeled medium-sized. The CDR3 end falls 3 residues outside the read, so it is completed with the germline J gene. The chain recombines TRBV15 with TRBJ2-6; D is unclear. Germline values: CDR1 LNHNV, CDR2 YYDKDF (reference sequence). Trimming removed 3 bases at V and 2 bases at J, with 8 bases between. There are 15 residues in the CDR3. CDR3 sequence reads: CATSRWLTGANVLTF. The sequenced CDR3 bases are TGTGCCACCAGCAGGTGGCTTACTGGGGCCAACGTC.

With regard to this clone: The CDR3 extends 3 residues past the end of the read, so its final part is completed from the germline J gene. The V gene is TRBV7-6, the J gene TRBJ1-4; weak D call: TRBD1 (6 bases). The CDR3 runs to 16 residues. Germline loops: CDR1 SGHVS, CDR2 FNYEAQ. Deletions cut 5 bases from V and 3 bases from J, with 16 bases between. The CDR3 sequence: CASSRAGGAANEKLFF. The DNA read from the CDR3 is TGTGCCAGCAGCCGTGCCGGGGGGGCCGCTAATGAAAAA. The whole variable domain, filled in from reference TRBV7-6 and TRBJ1-4, reads GAGVSQSPRYKVTKRGQDVALRCDPISGHVSLYWYRQALGQGPEFLTYFNYEAQQDKSGLPNDRFSAERPEGSISTLTIQRTEQRDSAMYRCASSRAGGAANEKLFFGSGTQLSVL.

There are a few counts of this clone. The DNA ends 3 residues before the CDR3 does, and the rest of the CDR3 is filled in from the germline J gene. The rearrangement uses TRBV5-1 and TRBJ2-3; 8 nucleotides line up with TRBD2. This CDR3 region has 14 residues. Germline CDR1 SGHRS, CDR2 YFSETQ. The CDR3 spells CASSFGGALNPQYF. The DNA read from the CDR3 is TGCGCCAGCAGCTTCGGGGGGGCCCTTAACCCG.

To note about this clone: The missing CDR3 end, 3 residues past where the read stops, is filled in from the germline J gene. The chain uses TRBV30 and TRBJ2-4; 14 bases fit TRBD2. In germline, CDR1 is GTSNPN, CDR2 SVGIG (reference sequence). The CDR3 sequence is 14 residues long. The V gene end was trimmed by 5 bases and the J gene end by 8 bases; junction bases not matched to a gene: 5. The covered CDR3 bases are TGTGCCTGGTCTGGACTAGCGGGAGGATACATT. Amino acid sequence: CAWSGLAGGYI. In full, the CDR3 is CAWSGLAGGYIQYF.

This clone came up many times. The DNA ends 3 residues before the CDR3 does, and the rest of the CDR3 is filled in from the germline J gene. The V call is TRBV30, the J call TRBJ2-3, with 11 bases identical to TRBD1. V lost 2 bases and J lost 3; bases outside the gene matches: 4. Germline CDR1 GTSNPN, CDR2 SVGIG (reference sequence). The CDR3 covers 15 residues. Incomplete CDR3 DNA: TGTGCCTGGAGTAGGGACAGGGGGAGGACAGATACG. Residues: CAWSRDRGRTDT. The whole CDR3 region reads CAWSRDRGRTDTQYF.

This clone rates as medium-sized (0.01 to 0.1%). The read comes to an end 3 residues before the CDR3 does, leaving the germline J gene to fill in the end. The chain has TRBV29-1 and TRBJ1-4; D is possibly TRBD1 (5 bases). CDR1 SQVTM and CDR2 ANQGSEA come from the germline V gene. The length of the CDR3 is 14 residues. Trimming pared 7 bases from V and 8 bases from J, leaving 20 bases between. CDR3 bases read: TGCAGCGCGGGTGGGGCAAACCAGGGCGAAAAA. Amino acids: CSAGGANQGEK. The whole CDR3 sequence reads CSAGGANQGEKLFF.

This clone came up a few times. Read sequence stops 3 residues before the CDR3 end, and the germline J gene provides the missing end. The V and J genes are TRBV5-1 and TRBJ2-5; possibly TRBD2 for D (6 bases). The CDR3 runs to 15 residues. The germline gives CDR1 SGHRS, CDR2 YFSETQ. The V gene lost 1 base and the J gene lost 1 base, with 11 bases spanning the gap. Partial CDR3 DNA: TGCGCCAGCAGCTTGTGGGGGGACTCCCAAGAGACC. This sequence encodes CASSLWGDSQET. The entire CDR3 sequence reads CASSLWGDSQETQYF.

As to this clone: Read sequence stops 3 residues before the CDR3 end, and the germline J gene provides the missing end. The chain combines TRBV2 with TRBJ1-5, with D perhaps matching TRBD1 (5 bases). This CDR3 has 13 residues. In germline, CDR1 is SNHLY, CDR2 FYNNEI. Trimming stripped 6 bases from V and 2 bases from J, with 8 bases between. The covered CDR3 bases are TGTGCCAGCAGCGGGGGGGGCAATCAGCCC. It codes for CASSGGGNQP. The entire CDR3 reads CASSGGGNQPQHF.

This clone was seen repeatedly, ten times or more. The CDR3 protein is CSVDTSGGVNEQFF. Partial CDR3 DNA: TGCAGCGTTGATACCTCCGGCGGAGTCAATGAG. The rearrangement uses TRBV29-1 and TRBJ2-1; D ambiguous. The read stops 3 residues short of the end of the CDR3; the missing end is completed from the germline J gene. The CDR3 contains 14 residues. The V end lost 3 bases, the J end lost 6 bases, and 15 bases lay between the germline ends. CDR1 and CDR2 (germline): SQVTM, ANQGSEA.

This clone occurred a few times. The CDR3 end is not reached by the read, which stops 3 residues before it; the germline J gene fills it in. The chain couples TRBV2 to TRBJ2-3; 8 bases match TRBD2. V shed 7 bases, J shed 4 bases, and the junction held 4 bases outside the gene matches. Germline lookup yields CDR1 SNHLY and CDR2 FYNNEI. This CDR3 comprises 13 residues. Here the CDR3 reads CASKKRESDTQYF. The covered CDR3 bases are TGTGCCAGCAAGAAGCGGGAGTCAGATACG.

This clone was found many times. The read is 3 residues too short to cover the CDR3 end, so that end is filled in from the germline J gene. The V and J genes are TRBV18 and TRBJ2-2; 8 bases line up with TRBD2. The CDR3 has 17 amino acids. Germline-derived CDR1 and CDR2 are KGHSH and LQKENI. The V and J ends lost 3 bases and 5 bases, in that order; junction bases with no gene match: 11. The CDR3 spells CASSPSTGTSDTGELFF. The sequenced CDR3 bases are TGTGCCAGCTCACCCTCAACCGGGACTAGTGATACCGGGGAG.

By share of the sample, this clone is large. CDR3 sequence reads: CSARDTNQPQHF. CDR3 bases read: TGCAGCGCCCGGGACACCAATCAGCCC. The chain carries TRBV29-1 and TRBJ1-5, with TRBD1 as a possible D gene (6 bases). The read ends 3 residues shy of where the CDR3 ends; the end is completed using the germline J gene. Germline-derived CDR1 and CDR2 are SQVTM and ANQGSEA. Trimming took 7 bases from V and 3 from J, leaving 10 bases between them. This CDR3 has 12 residues.

This clone was counted a few times. The CDR3 extends 3 residues past the end of the read, so its final part is completed from the germline J gene. The chain recombines TRBV20-1 with TRBJ2-1; tentatively, D is TRBD2 (5 bases). CDR3 length equals 16 residues. V shed 5 bases and J shed 7 bases, with 24 bases lying between them. The germline V gene encodes CDR1 DFQATT and CDR2 SNEGSKA (reference sequence). The part of the CDR3 DNA that was read is TGCAGTGCTCCCTCTGTGGGAGCGACTACGGGTAATGAG. It is translated as CSAPSVGATTGNE. The CDR3 as a whole reads CSAPSVGATTGNEQFF.

This clone was recorded many times. The observed sequence ends 3 residues before the CDR3 terminus, with the missing tail filled in from the germline J gene. This rearrangement joins TRBV12-5 to TRBJ2-1; D might be TRBD2 (5 bases). The germline gives CDR1 LGHNT, CDR2 FRNRAP. The V and J ends lost 3 bases and 6 bases respectively, with 18 bases between them. This CDR3 is built from 16 residues. The part of the CDR3 DNA that was read is TGTGCTAGTGGTTTCGACGACTGGACCCGGGGCAATGAG. Translation: CASGFDDWTRGNE. The complete CDR3 protein is CASGFDDWTRGNEQFF.

About this clone itself: The junction departs from the called germline gene at one end, perhaps through a read error. The sequence runs out 3 residues before the end of the CDR3; the remainder is reconstructed from the germline J gene. This chain joins TRBV7-7 and TRBJ1-3, with 9 bases matching TRBD1. Germline loops: CDR1 SSHAT, CDR2 FNYEAQ (reference sequence). This CDR3 comprises 15 residues. The CDR3 sequence is CASSPGTGSGNTIYF. The sequenced part of the CDR3 DNA is TGTGCTAGCAGCCCCGGGACAGGGTCTGGAAACACC.

The sequenced part of the CDR3 DNA is TGTGCCGGGGCGGGGTTGTCCACTGAA. Amino acids: CAGAGLSTE. The whole CDR3 sequence is CAGAGLSTEAFF. This sequence joins TRBV7-9 and TRBJ1-1; D is possibly TRBD1 (5 bases). The CDR3 is cut off 3 residues early in the read; its end comes from the germline J gene. CDR3 length equals 12 residues. Trimming cost V 11 bases and J 4 bases, with 14 bases left between them. Germline V CDR1 and CDR2: SEHNR, FQNEAQ (reference sequence).

This clone was seen repeatedly, ten times or more. The read stops 3 residues short of the end of the CDR3; the missing end is completed from the germline J gene. The chain is built from TRBV5-1 and TRBJ2-7; unclear D gene. The CDR3 is 14 residues long. Trimming removed 0 bases from V and 3 bases from J, with 10 bases in between. From germline, CDR1 is SGHRS and CDR2 YFSETQ. The CDR3 protein is CASSLGSGNYEQYF. The sequenced part of the CDR3 DNA is TGCGCCAGCAGCTTGGGCTCCGGTAACTACGAG.

This clone occurred a few times. The CDR3 is cut off 3 residues early in the read; its end comes from the germline J gene. This sequence joins TRBV6-1 and TRBJ1-6; no reliable D call. The germline CDR1 and CDR2 sequences are MNHNS and SASEGT. The CDR3 is 14 residues long. V lost 4 bases and J lost 7, with 11 bases in between. Incomplete CDR3 DNA: TGTGCCAGCAGTGGGACTTTGGACAATTCACCC. Its protein is CASSGTLDNSP. The full CDR3 reads CASSGTLDNSPLHF.

Many counts were recorded for this clone. From the germline J gene comes the end of the CDR3, since the read stops 3 residues before it. The chain links TRBV19 to TRBJ1-1; 8 bases are shared with TRBD1. The CDR3 length is 14 residues. From germline, CDR1 is LNHDA and CDR2 SQIVND (reference sequence). V gave up 3 bases and J gave up 3 bases; unmatched junction bases: 3. CDR3 DNA (partial): TGTGCCAGTAGTATGGACAGGGATGACACTGAA. This sequence encodes CASSMDRDDTE. The whole CDR3 protein is CASSMDRDDTEAFF.